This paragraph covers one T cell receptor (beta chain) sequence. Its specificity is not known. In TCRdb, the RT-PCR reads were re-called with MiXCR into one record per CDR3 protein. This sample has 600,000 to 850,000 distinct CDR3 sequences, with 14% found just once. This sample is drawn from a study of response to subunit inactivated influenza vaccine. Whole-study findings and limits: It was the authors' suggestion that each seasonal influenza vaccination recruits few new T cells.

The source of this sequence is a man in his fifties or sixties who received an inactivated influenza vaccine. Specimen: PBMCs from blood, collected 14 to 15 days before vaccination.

CDR3 loop: CASSRSWAGGETQYF. As DNA, the CDR3 is TGTGCCAGCAGCCGATCATGGGCAGGGGGAGAGACCCAGTACTTC. This chain links TRBV7-7 with TRBJ2-5; 7 nucleotides line up with TRBD1. The CDR3 length is 15 residues. Losses at the gene ends were 5 bases for V and 4 bases for J; bases not matched to a gene: 10. Germline CDR1 and CDR2: SSHAT and FNYEAQ (reference sequence).